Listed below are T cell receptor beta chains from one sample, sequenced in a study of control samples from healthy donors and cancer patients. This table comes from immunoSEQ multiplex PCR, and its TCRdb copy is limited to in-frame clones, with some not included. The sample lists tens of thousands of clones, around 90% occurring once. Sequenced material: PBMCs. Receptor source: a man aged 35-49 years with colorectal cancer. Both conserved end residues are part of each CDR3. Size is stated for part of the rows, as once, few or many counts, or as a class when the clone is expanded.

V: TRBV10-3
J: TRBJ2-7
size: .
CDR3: CAISTGQGPHEQYF

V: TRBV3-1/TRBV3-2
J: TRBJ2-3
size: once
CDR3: CASRLERASDTQYF

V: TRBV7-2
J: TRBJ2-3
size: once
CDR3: CASSLGGSSGDTQYF

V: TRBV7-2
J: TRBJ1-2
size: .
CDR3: CASSLSSPVDYGYTF

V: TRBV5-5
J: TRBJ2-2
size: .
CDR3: CASSLMSDTGELFF

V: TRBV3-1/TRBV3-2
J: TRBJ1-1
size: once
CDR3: CASSLNQGNTEAFF

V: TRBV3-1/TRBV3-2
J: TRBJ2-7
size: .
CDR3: CASSAYAGEQYF

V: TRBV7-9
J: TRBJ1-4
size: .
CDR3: CASSLVRATNEKLFF

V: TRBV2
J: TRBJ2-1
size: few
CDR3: CASSDVGETTYNEQFF

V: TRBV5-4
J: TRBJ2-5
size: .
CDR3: CASSLARGWTKETQYF

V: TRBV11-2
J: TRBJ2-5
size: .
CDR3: CASSFQGRETQYF

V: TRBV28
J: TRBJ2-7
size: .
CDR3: CASSLGRGYEQYF

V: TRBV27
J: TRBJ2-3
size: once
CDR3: CASSHPRTSGSTDTQYF

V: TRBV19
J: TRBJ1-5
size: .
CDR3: CASSIRGGRQPQHF

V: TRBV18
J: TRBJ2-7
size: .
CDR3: CASSPRSGIRSYEQYF

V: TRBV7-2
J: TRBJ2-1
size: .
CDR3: CASSLASSGIYNEQFF

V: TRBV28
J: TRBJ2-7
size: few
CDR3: CASSFMGDRYEQYF

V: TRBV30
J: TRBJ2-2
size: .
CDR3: CAWTLTGYAGELFF

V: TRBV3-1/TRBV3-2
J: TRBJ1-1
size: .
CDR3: CASSQSDSNTEAFF

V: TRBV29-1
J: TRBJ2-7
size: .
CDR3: CSAGGGASYEQYF

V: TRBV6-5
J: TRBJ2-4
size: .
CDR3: CASSHQRLAKNIQYF

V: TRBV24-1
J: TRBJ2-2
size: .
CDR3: CATSDLGGGRANTGELFF

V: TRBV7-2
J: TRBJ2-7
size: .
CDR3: CASSLFSGQYYEQYF

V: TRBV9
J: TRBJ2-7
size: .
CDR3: CASSAGDYLREQYF

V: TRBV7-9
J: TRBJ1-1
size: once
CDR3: CASSSHQGGLDEAFF

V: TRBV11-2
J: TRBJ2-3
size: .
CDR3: CASSLGTGPRTDTQYF

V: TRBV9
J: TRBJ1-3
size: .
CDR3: CASSVGGNSGNTIYF

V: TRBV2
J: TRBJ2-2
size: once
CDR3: CASSPGNTGELFF

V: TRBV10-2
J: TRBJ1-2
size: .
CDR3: CASRDRTNYGYTF

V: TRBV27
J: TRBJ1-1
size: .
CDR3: CASSTGTGKEAFF

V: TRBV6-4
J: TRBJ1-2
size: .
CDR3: CASRPTGNYGYTF

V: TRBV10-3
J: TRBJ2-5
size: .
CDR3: CAISDGTGAQETQYF

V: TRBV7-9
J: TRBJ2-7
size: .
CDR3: CASSLQTGSYEQYF

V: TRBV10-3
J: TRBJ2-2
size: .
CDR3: CAISGTSGRRTGELFF

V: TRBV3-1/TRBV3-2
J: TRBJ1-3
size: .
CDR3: CASSPEGPSVGNTIYF

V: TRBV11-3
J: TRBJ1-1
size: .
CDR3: CASSSGQGASEAFF

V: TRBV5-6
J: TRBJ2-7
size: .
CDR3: CASSLKAGGPYEQYF

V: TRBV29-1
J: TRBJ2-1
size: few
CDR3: CSVEIGNEQFF

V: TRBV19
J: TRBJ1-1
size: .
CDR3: CASSLRTGNTEAFF

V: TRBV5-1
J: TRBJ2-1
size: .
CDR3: CASSRGSNEQFF

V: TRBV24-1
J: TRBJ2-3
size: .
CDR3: CATSEPGTGETDTQYF